The 6 T cell receptor beta chains below come from one sample, sequenced in a study of response to subunit inactivated influenza vaccine. TCRdb reprocessed the RT-PCR reads via MiXCR and lists one record per CDR3 protein. Among 700,000 to 900,000 distinct CDR3 sequences listed, approximately 22% were seen once. The specimen was PBMCs from blood, collected around 5 days after vaccination. All receptors derive from a man aged 50-60 years who received an inactivated influenza vaccine.

A few counts support this clonotype. The V and J genes are TRBV27 and TRBJ2-5; D perhaps matches TRBD1 (6 bases). This CDR3 region has 13 residues. Germline V CDR1 and CDR2: MNHEY, SMNVEV (reference sequence). The V and J ends lost 3 bases and 4 bases respectively, with 9 bases between them. In DNA, the CDR3 is TGTGCCAGCAGTTTTGCCAGGGGAGAGACCCAGTACTTC. Its translation: CASSFARGETQYF.

This clonotype was found a few times. This sequence joins TRBV7-9 and TRBJ2-3; 10 positions agree with TRBD2. The V and J ends lost 8 bases and 2 bases, in that order; junction bases with no gene match: 10. CDR1 and CDR2 from the germline V gene are SEHNR and FQNEAQ (reference sequence). The CDR3 is 16 residues long. This CDR3 is CASGAAGGFLTDTQYF. The CDR3 DNA is TGTGCCAGCGGAGCAGCGGGGGGGTTTCTCACAGATACGCAGTATTTT.

This rearrangement joins TRBV20-1 to TRBJ1-2, with 7 bases lining up with TRBD1. J gave up 5 bases and V 3 bases, and 6 bases lay outside the gene matches. This CDR3 region has 13 residues. CDR1 DFQATT and CDR2 SNEGSKA come from the germline V gene (reference sequence). CDR3 coding DNA: TGCAGTGCTAGGGGACAGTACCCTTATGGCTACACCTTC. Residues: CSARGQYPYGYTF.

This clonotype was detected many times. The genes are TRBV9 and TRBJ1-2; 11 bases map to TRBD1. Germline CDR1 is SGDLS and CDR2 is YYNGEE. The CDR3 consists of 14 residues. V trimming: 2 bases; J trimming: 4 bases; junction bases outside the gene matches: 1. The CDR3 region is CASSVGTGGYGYTF. The CDR3 coding sequence is TGTGCCAGCAGCGTCGGGACAGGGGGCTATGGCTACACCTTC. The full variable domain, completed using reference TRBV9 and TRBJ1-2, is DSGVTQTPKHLITATGQRVTLRCSPRSGDLSVYWYQQSLDQGLQFLIQYYNGEERAKGNILERFSAQQFPDLHSELNLSSLELGDSALYFCASSVGTGGYGYTFGSGTRLTVV.

This clonotype came up a few times. This chain uses TRBV4-3 with TRBJ2-5; 7 bases are a match to TRBD2. The CDR3 consists of 17 residues. The J segment lost 2 bases and the V segment lost 2 bases, leaving 11 bases of the junction unmatched. The V gene's germline CDR1 is LGHNA and CDR2 YSLEER. CDR3 nucleotide sequence: TGCGCCAGCAGCCAATCCCGGAGGGCTAGCGGTCAAGAGACCCAGTACTTC. Its translation is CASSQSRRASGQETQYF.

This clonotype was seen repeatedly, ten times or more. The chain links TRBV11-2 to TRBJ2-7, with D hard to call. CDR1 SGHAT and CDR2 FQNNGV come from the germline V gene. Trimming pared 1 base from V and 0 bases from J, leaving 10 bases between. The CDR3 is 15 residues long. CDR3 bases: TGTGCCAGCAGCTTAGGGTACGATAGCTCCTACGAGCAGTACTTC. It yields the protein CASSLGYDSSYEQYF.